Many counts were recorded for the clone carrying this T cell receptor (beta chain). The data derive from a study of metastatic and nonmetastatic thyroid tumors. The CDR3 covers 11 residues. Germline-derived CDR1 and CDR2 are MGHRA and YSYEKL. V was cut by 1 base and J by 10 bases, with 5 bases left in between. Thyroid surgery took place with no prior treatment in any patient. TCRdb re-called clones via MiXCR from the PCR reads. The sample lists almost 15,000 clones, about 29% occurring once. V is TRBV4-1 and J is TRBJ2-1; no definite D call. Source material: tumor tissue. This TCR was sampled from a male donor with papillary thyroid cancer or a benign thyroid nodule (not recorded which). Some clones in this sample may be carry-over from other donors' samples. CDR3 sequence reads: CASSQGGEQFF. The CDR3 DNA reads TGCGCCAGCAGCCAAGGTGGGGAGCAGTTCTTC.